A single TCR beta chain is shown here with its context. The table lists this clonotype with many counts. What antigen it recognizes has not been identified. No base quality values were provided; no much bigger clone lies one nucleotide off. The data are from a study of neurological immune-mediated disorders (dated by TCRdb to between 2019 and 2020). In terms of the full investigation: Of the roughly 34 multiple sclerosis patients, around 30 had relapsing-remitting MS and 3 had secondary progressive MS. Peripheral blood TCR-beta repertoires from HTLV-I-associated myelopathy (HAM/TSP) patients, multiple sclerosis patients and healthy controls were compared by UMI-based sequencing. The 95 to 110 TCR-beta libraries covered PBMC samples along with longitudinal samples, technical triplicates, and paired sorted CD4+ and CD8+ T-cell subsets. The cohort was made up of about 65 subjects, consisting of 14 HAM/TSP patients, some 35 multiple sclerosis patients and some 20 healthy controls. On the study overall, not on this receptor specifically: TCR clonal expansion was greatest in HAM/TSP patients and smallest in MS patients, who ranked below even healthy controls. Across subjects, expanded clones never shared an identical CDR3 amino acid sequence, which suggests that the TCR-beta repertoires in every group were private. The MS cluster was not associated with any clinical or MRI features, and the authors stated that larger cohorts are needed. Phylogenetic analysis grouped repertoires from 18 of 34 MS patients into a cluster of related CDR3 sequences, suggesting a possible repertoire-level signature.

The CDR3 holds 15 amino acids from the cysteine to the phenylalanine. Just the 45-base CDR3 DNA is kept, in frame starting at base 1. As encoded in the germline V gene, CDR1 is ENHRY while CDR2 is SYGVKD. At the junction V is shortened by 2 bases and J by 3 bases; bases outside the gene matches: 5. cDNA was synthesized by template-switch 5'RACE using a primer carrying a 10-nucleotide random unique molecular identifier by which each TCR transcript was tagged. Over 180 million TCR-beta sequences, covering 15-18 subjects, were produced in each sequencing run. The RNeasy kit was used to extract total RNA. The KAPA Real-time Library Amplification kit was used to amplify TCR-beta VDJ regions with primers for the TCR constant region and the 5'RACE anchor. Sample indexes and Illumina adaptors were added in a first PCR, and a second PCR then increased library yield. After purification with Ampure beads, the TCR product of roughly 650 bp was size-selected on a 2% E-gel SizeSelection system. Before pooling, library quality was checked on a Bioanalyzer, concentration was measured with Qubit, and libraries were quantified with the Kapa Library Quantification kit. An Illumina HiSeq 2500 sequenced the libraries paired-end 2 x 150 bp. To increase sequence diversity, about 25-31% phiX was spiked into each library pool. Regarding the original processing steps: The quality-filtered reads were processed with the UMI-based MiGEC pipeline, whose error correction step removed more than 90% of the raw TCR sequences. VDJ genes were aligned to IMGT germline references, and each clonotype was defined by a unique CDR3 amino acid sequence together with V-J genes. Clonal expansion, Shannon diversity and CDR3 relatedness were evaluated with VDJtools (CalcPairwiseDistances, ClusterSamples), while phylogenetic trees were built in CLCbio workbench. Expanded clones were defined as having at least 8 unique UMIs, based on coefficient-of-variation modelling across technical triplicates. Using fastp trimming at Q25 and MiXCR clonotype assembly, TCRdb reanalyzed the public sequencing data and kept in-frame beta chains. CDR3 protein duplicates are merged, each entry listing the most common genes and DNA. The V and J calls were not made by the authors but by TCRdb's processing. The sample contains about 55,000 distinct CDR3 sequences, roughly 4.6% of them found a single time. About 3.1% of the sample belongs to the ten largest clones.

For the unsorted PBMC libraries, 2 million PBMCs were stored in RNAlater at -80 degrees C until RNA extraction and were used to generate the libraries. Multiple sclerosis patients were enrolled in a US clinical protocol under which disease progression was evaluated by magnetic resonance imaging. Peripheral blood underwent Ficoll-Hypaque density gradient centrifugation to isolate PBMCs, which were then cryopreserved in liquid nitrogen. The sample was PBMCs. The chain joins TRBV10-3 to TRBJ1-1; 8 bases in the junction line up with TRBD1. The TCR originated in a man aged 50-60 years with multiple sclerosis. The nucleotide sequence is given as TGTGCCATCAGTGAGCCGGGACAGGAACACACTGAAGCTTTCTTT. Translated, it reads CAISEPGQEHTEAFF.